The present T cell receptor (beta chain) was sequenced within a study of T cell responses to AZD1222 COVID-19 vaccine. V shed 7 bases and J 3 bases; nucleotides not matched to a gene: 5. Germline V gene data show CDR1 as MDHEN and CDR2 as SYDVKM. This CDR3 is 14 amino acids long. The table came from immunoSEQ multiplex PCR; TCRdb's copy has only in-frame clones and leaves some out. The sample records approximately 60,000 clones, 80% to 85% being singletons. The starting material was peripheral blood, obtained on day 0 of AZD1222 vaccination. The clonotype comes from an adult in good health. The genes are TRBV28 and TRBJ1-5, with 8 bases fitting TRBD1. In nucleotides, the CDR3 is TGTGCCAGCAAGGGGGGACAGGTCAATCAGCCCCAGCATTTT. It is translated as CASKGGQVNQPQHF.